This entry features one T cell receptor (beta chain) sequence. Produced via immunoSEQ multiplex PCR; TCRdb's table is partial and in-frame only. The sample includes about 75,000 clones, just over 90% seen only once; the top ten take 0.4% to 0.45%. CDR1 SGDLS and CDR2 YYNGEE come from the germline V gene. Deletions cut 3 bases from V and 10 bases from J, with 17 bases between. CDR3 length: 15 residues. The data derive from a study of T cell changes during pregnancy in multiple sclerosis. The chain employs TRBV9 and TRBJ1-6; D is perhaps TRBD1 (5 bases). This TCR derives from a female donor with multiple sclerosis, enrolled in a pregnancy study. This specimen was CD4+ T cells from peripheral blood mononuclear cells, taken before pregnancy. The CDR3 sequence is CASSAEPGLSSPLHF. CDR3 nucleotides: TGTGCCAGCAGCGCGGAACCAGGGCTTAGCTCACCCCTCCACTTT.